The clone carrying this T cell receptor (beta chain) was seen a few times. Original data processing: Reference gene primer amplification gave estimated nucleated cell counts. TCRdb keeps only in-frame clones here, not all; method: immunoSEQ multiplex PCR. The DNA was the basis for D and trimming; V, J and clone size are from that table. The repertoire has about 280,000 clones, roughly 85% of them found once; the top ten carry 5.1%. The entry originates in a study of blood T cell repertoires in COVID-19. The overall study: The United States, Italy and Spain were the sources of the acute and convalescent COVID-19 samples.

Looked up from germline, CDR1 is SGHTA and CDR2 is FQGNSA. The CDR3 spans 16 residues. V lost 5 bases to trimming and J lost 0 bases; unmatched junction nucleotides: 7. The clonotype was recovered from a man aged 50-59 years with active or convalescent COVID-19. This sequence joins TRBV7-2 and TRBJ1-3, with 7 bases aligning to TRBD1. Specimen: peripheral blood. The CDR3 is CASSRNRGVSGNTIYF. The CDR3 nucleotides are TGTGCCAGCAGCAGGAACAGGGGAGTCTCTGGAAACACCATATATTTT. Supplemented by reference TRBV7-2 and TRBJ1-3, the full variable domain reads GAGVSQSPSNKVTEKGKDVELRCDPISGHTALYWYRQSLGQGLEFLIYFQGNSAPDKSGLPSDRFSAERTGGSVSTLTIQRTQQEDSAVYLCASSRNRGVSGNTIYFGEGSWLTVV.